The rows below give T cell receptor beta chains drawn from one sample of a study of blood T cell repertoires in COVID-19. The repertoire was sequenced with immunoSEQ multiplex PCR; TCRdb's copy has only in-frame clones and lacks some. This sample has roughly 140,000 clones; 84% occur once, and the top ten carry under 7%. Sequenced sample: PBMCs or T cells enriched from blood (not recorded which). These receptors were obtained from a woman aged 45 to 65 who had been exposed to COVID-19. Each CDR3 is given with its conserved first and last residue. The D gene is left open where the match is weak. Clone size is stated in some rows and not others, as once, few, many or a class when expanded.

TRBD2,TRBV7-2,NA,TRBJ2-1,TGTGCCAGCAGCACCGGGACTAGCTTTATCTATGAGCAGTTCTTC,CASSTGTSFIYEQFF
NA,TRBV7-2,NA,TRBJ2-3,TGTGCCAGCAGCTTTTTTACAGACACAGATACGCAGTATTTT,CASSFFTDTDTQYF
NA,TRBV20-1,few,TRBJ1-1,TGCAGTGCTAGACCCCTCGCTGAAGCTTTCTTT,CSARPLAEAFF
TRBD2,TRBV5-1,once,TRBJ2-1,TGCGCCAGCAGCTTGGGGGGCGGGAGTTATGAGCAGTTCTTC,CASSLGGGSYEQFF
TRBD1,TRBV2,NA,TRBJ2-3,TGTGCCAGCAGGGAGTTAAGACAGGGGGCTTTCACAGATACGCAGTATTTT,CASRELRQGAFTDTQYF
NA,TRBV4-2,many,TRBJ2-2,TGTGCCAGCAGCCAAGATGAGGGAACGGCCGGGGAGCTGTTTTTT,CASSQDEGTAGELFF
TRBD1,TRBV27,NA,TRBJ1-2,TGTGCCAGCAGTCCCGGCAACAGGGGGCTGGGTGGCTACACCTTC,CASSPGNRGLGGYTF
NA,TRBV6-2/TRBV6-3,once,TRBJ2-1,TGTGCCAGCAGTATGACTACGAGCTCCTACAATGAGCAGTTCTTC,CASSMTTSSYNEQFF
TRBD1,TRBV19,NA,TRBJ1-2,TGTGCCAGTAGTACAGGGGGCGCCCTCTATGGCTACACCTTC,CASSTGGALYGYTF
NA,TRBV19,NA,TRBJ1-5,TGTGCCAGTACAGGGATTGGTGGACAGCCCCAGCATTTT,CASTGIGGQPQHF
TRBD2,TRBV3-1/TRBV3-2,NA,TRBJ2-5,TGTGCCAGCAGCCAAACCGGGACTAGCGGGGGTTTGGAGACCCAGTACTTC,CASSQTGTSGGLETQYF
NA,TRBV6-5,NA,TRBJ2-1,TGTGCCAGCACCCGACCGGGAGGAGGGGGTGAGCAGTTCTTC,CASTRPGGGGEQFF
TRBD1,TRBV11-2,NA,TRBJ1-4,TGTGCCAGCAGCTTATCACAGGGGTTTAATGAAAAACTGTTTTTT,CASSLSQGFNEKLFF
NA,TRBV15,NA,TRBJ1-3,TGTGCCACCAGCCTCTCTGGAAACACCATATATTTT,CATSLSGNTIYF
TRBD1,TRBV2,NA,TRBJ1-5,TGTGCCAGCAGGCTGGACAGGGGGAGAAATCAGCCCCAGCATTTT,CASRLDRGRNQPQHF
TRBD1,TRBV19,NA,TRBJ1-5,TGTGCCAGTAGTATTTTTCCGACAGGGGGACGAAATCAGCCCCAGCATTTT,CASSIFPTGGRNQPQHF
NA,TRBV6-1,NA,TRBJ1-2,TGTGCCAGCAGTGAAGGGGGAGGGTATGGCTACACCTTC,CASSEGGGYGYTF
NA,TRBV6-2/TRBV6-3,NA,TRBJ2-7,TGTGCCAGCAGTTACTCAGCGAGGGCCTTGTCAAACTCCTACGAGCAGTACTTC,CASSYSARALSNSYEQYF
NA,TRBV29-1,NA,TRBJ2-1,TGCAGCGTTGACGCCCCAGCTAGTGAGCAGTTCTTC,CSVDAPASEQFF
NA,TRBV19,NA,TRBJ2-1,TGTGCCAGTTCGAACAGGGAGAGCTCCTACAATGAGCAGTTCTTC,CASSNRESSYNEQFF
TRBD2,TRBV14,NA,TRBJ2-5,TGTGCCAGCAGTGGGGCTAGCGGGGGCCGGGAGACCCAGTACTTC,CASSGASGGRETQYF
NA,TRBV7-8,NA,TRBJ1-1,TGTGCCAGCAGCTTAGTTTCGGCAGGAAGGACTGAAGCTTTCTTT,CASSLVSAGRTEAFF
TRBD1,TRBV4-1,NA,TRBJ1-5,TGCGCCAGCAGCCAAGGACAGGGGGGCAATCAGCCCCAGCATTTT,CASSQGQGGNQPQHF
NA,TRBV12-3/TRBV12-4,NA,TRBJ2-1,TGTGCCAGCAGTTTACTAGTGAATGAGCAGTTCTTC,CASSLLVNEQFF
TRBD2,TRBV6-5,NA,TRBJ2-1,TGTGCCACCGGCCGCGGGAGCGCGTACAATGAGCAGTTCTTC,CATGRGSAYNEQFF
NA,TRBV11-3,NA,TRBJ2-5,TGTGCCAGCAGCCATAGAGGGATCGGAGAGACCCAGTACTTC,CASSHRGIGETQYF
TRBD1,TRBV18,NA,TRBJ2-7,TGTGCCAGCGCCCGACAGGGTGGCTACGAGCAGTACTTC,CASARQGGYEQYF
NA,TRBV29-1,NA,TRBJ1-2,TGCAGCGCTGACCCCTGGGCCAGAAGGGGGGGATCCTTC,CSADPWARRGGSF
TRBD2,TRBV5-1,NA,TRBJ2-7,TGCGCCAGCAGCAGTATGACTAGCGGGAGGGCCAACGAGCAGTACTTC,CASSSMTSGRANEQYF
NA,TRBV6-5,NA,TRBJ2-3,TGTGCCAGCAGCATGGGACTCTACACAGATACGCAGTATTTT,CASSMGLYTDTQYF
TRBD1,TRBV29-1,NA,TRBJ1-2,TGCAGCGTTCTGACAGGGAACTATGGCTACACCTTC,CSVLTGNYGYTF
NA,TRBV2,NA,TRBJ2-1,TGTGCCAGCAGCGAATCCCGGGGGGCTGGGTACAATGAGCAGTTCTTC,CASSESRGAGYNEQFF
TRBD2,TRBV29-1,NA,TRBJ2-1,TGCAGCGTTGGGGGGACTAGCGGGGCCTACAATGAGCAGTTCTTC,CSVGGTSGAYNEQFF
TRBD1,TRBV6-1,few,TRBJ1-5,TGTGCCAGCAGTGTAGGCCCGGGACAGGGTCATCAGCCCCAGCATTTT,CASSVGPGQGHQPQHF
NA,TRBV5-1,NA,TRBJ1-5,TGCGCCAGCAGTAGAGGGGAGGGACGGAGCAATCAGCCCCAGCATTTT,CASSRGEGRSNQPQHF
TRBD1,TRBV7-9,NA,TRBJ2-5,TGTGCCAGCAGCTTATTCGGGAACAGGGGAGAGACCCAGTACTTC,CASSLFGNRGETQYF
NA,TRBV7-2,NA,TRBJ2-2,TGTGCCAGCAGCTCCGGGACTTATTTGGGCGGGGAGCTGTTTTTT,CASSSGTYLGGELFF
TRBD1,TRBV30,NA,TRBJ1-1,TGTGCCTGGCTATGGACAGGGTCGTCGAACACTGAAGCTTTCTTT,CAWLWTGSSNTEAFF
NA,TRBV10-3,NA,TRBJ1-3,TGTGCCATCAAAGGAGATGGAGGAAACACCATATATTTT,CAIKGDGGNTIYF
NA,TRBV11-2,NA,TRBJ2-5,TGTGCCAGCACCTTTTGGGCAGGGTCCCAAGAGACCCAGTACTTC,CASTFWAGSQETQYF
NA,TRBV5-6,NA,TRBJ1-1,TGTGCCAGCAGCCCGACGGGTCTTGGTACTATCAACACTGAAGCTTTCTTT,CASSPTGLGTINTEAFF
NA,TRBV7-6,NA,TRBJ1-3,TGTGCCAGCAGCTTAGCACAGGGCTCTGGAAACACCATATATTTT,CASSLAQGSGNTIYF
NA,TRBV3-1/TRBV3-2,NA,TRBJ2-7,TGTGCCAGCAGCCGGAGCGGAACCTACGAGCAGTACTTC,CASSRSGTYEQYF
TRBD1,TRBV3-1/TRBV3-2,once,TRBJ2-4,TGTGCCAGCAGCCAAGATCGGCAGGGGGTGAGGTACTTC,CASSQDRQGVRYF
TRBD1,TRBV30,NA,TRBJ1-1,TGTGCCTGGAGTCGATGGGGGACAGAGATGAACACTGAAGCTTTCTTT,CAWSRWGTEMNTEAFF
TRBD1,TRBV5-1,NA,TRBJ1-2,TGCGCCAGCAGAATAGACAGGGGCTATGGCTACACCTTC,CASRIDRGYGYTF
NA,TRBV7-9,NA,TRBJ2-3,TGTGCCAGCAGCCGGGGTGGTGGCGCAGATACGCAGTATTTT,CASSRGGGADTQYF
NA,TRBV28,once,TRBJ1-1,TGTGCCCTCAGGAGGGATTTAGGCACTGAAGCTTTCTTT,CALRRDLGTEAFF